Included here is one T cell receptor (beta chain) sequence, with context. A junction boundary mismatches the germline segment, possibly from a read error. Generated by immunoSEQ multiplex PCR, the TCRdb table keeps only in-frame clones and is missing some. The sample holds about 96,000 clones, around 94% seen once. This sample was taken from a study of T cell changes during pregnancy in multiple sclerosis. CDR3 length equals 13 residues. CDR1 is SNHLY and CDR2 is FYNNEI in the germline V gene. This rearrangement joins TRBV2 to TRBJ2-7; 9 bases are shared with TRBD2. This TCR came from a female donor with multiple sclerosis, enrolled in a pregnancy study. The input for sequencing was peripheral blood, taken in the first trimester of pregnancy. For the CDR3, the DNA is TGTGCCAGCAGTGAGGCTTCAGCGGGAGGTCGACGCTTC. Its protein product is CASSEASAGGRRF.